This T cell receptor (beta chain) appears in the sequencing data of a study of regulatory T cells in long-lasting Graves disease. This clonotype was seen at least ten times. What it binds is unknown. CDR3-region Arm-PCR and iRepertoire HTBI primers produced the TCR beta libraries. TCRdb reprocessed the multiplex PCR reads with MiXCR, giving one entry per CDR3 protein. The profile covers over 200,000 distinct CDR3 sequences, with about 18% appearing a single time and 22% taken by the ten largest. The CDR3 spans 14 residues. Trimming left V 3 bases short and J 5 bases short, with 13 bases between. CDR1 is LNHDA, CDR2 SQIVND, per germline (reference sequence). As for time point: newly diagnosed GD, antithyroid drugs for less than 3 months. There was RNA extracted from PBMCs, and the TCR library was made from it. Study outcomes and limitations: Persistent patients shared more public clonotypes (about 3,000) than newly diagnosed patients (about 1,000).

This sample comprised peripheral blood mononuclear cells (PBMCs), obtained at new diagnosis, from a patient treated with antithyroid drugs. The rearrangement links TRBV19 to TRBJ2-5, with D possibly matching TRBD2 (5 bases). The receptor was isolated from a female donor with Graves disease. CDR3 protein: CASSMRGWEETQYF. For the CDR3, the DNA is TGTGCCAGTAGTATGAGAGGGTGGGAGGAGACCCAGTACTTC.